The 4 T cell receptor beta chains below come from one sample, sequenced in a study of T cells after yellow fever vaccination. TCRdb processed the 5' RACE reads anew with MiXCR; each CDR3 protein has one entry. The table lists around 310,000 distinct CDR3 sequences, about 4% of them singletons, with 20% to 25% in the top ten. The starting material was PBMCs, obtained 5 days after the yellow fever booster vaccination. Receptors were obtained from a man aged 18-30 years who received the YFV17D yellow fever vaccine.

This CDR3 reads CASSYAVPDSRYNYGYTF. CDR3 nucleotide sequence: TGTGCCAGCAGTTACGCGGTCCCCGACAGCCGCTACAACTATGGCTACACCTTC. The rearrangement joins TRBV6-5 to TRBJ1-2; possible D gene TRBD1, 5 bases. The CDR3 sequence is 18 residues long. Between the trimmed V and J ends, which lost 2 bases and 2 bases, there was a span of 21 bases. Germline CDR1 reads MNHEY; CDR2 reads SVGAGI.

The CDR3 loop reads CSASWGDGQINEQFF. DNA for the CDR3: TGCAGTGCTAGTTGGGGGGATGGCCAAATCAATGAGCAGTTCTTC. V gene TRBV20-1 combines with J gene TRBJ2-1; D possibly corresponds to TRBD2 (6 bases). Germline-derived CDR1 and CDR2 are DFQATT and SNEGSKA (reference sequence). V was cut by 3 bases and J by 6 bases, with 18 bases left in between. CDR3 length: 15 amino acids.

In this sample, this clonotype turned up many times. The gene calls are TRBV20-1 and TRBJ2-1, with D hard to call. Germline V CDR1 and CDR2: DFQATT, SNEGSKA (reference sequence). This CDR3 comprises 11 residues. The ends were cut back, 1 base at V and 10 bases at J, with 8 bases in the middle. The DNA for the CDR3 is TGCAGTGCTAGAGTGGCGCACGAGCAGTTCTTC. It specifies CSARVAHEQFF.

In the case of this clonotype: This sequence may be a read error, since a much larger clone differs from it by one base. The chain uses TRBV5-1 and TRBJ2-2; D is uncertain. Germline values: CDR1 SGHRS, CDR2 YFSETQ. CDR3 length: 14 amino acids. Trimming left V 4 bases short and J 7 bases short, with 14 bases between. CDR3 loop: CASSVDLSLGELFF. The CDR3 region has the DNA TGCGCCAGCAGCGTCGACTTGAGCCTCGGGGAGCTGTTTTTT.